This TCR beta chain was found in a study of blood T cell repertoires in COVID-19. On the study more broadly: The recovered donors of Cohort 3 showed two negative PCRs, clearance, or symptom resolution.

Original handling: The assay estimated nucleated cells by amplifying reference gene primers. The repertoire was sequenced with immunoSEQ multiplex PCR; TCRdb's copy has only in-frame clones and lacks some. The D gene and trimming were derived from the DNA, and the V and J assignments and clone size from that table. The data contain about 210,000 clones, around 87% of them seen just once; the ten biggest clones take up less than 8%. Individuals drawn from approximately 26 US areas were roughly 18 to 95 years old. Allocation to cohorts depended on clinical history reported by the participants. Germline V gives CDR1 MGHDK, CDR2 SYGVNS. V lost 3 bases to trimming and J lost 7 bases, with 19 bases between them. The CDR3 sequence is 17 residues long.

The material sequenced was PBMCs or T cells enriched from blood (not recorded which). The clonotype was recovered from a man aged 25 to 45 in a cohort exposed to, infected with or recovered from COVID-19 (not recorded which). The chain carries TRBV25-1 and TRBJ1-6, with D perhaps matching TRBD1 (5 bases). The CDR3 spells CASSETLFQGGNSPLHF. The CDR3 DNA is TGTGCCAGCAGTGAGACCCTGTTCCAGGGCGGCAATTCACCCCTCCACTTT.